The 20 T cell receptor beta chains given below trace back to one sample, sequenced in a study of blood T cell repertoires in COVID-19. TCRdb's copy holds only in-frame clones and misses some; the assay was immunoSEQ multiplex PCR. Among about 140,000 clones, 80% to 90% were seen once, and the ten largest hold 11%. The specimen sequenced was PBMCs or T cells enriched from blood (not recorded which). These receptors all stem from a man aged 55 to 70 who had recovered from COVID-19.

V and J are TRBV7-3 and TRBJ1-1; no clear D. From germline, CDR1 is SGHTA and CDR2 FQGTGA. The CDR3 spans 14 residues. V shed 1 base and J shed 5 bases, with 11 bases lying between them. CDR3 nucleotide sequence: TGTGCCAGCAGCTTAAATCGGGGATGGACTGAAGCTTTCTTT. It encodes CASSLNRGWTEAFF. Full variable domain (outside the CDR3, taken from reference TRBV7-3 and TRBJ1-1): GAGVSQTPSNKVTEKGKYVELRCDPISGHTALYWYRQSLGQGPEFLIYFQGTGAADDSGLPNDRFFAVRPEGSVSTLKIQRTERGDSAVYLCASSLNRGWTEAFFGQGTRLTVV.

This sequence joins TRBV20-1 and TRBJ1-1; no clear D. The germline V gene encodes CDR1 DFQATT and CDR2 SNEGSKA (reference sequence). This CDR3 has 11 residues. The CDR3 loop reads CSPYRGTEAFF. For the CDR3, the DNA is TGCAGCCCCTACCGGGGCACTGAAGCTTTCTTT.

This clone was counted a few times. V usage is TRBV19 and J usage is TRBJ2-1; possible D gene TRBD1, 6 bases. In germline, CDR1 is LNHDA, CDR2 SQIVND (reference sequence). The V end lost 5 bases, the J end lost 0 bases, and 8 bases lay between the germline ends. This CDR3 has 14 residues. The CDR3 region is CASSGGSSYNEQFF. The CDR3 bases are TGTGCCAGTAGTGGGGGCAGCTCCTACAATGAGCAGTTCTTC.

This chain connects TRBV18 to TRBJ2-5; D call uncertain. Trimming cost V 2 bases and J 4 bases, with 5 bases left between them. CDR1 and CDR2 from the germline V gene are KGHSH and LQKENI. This CDR3 has 12 residues. The CDR3: CASSPERETQYF. CDR3 nucleotide sequence: TGTGCCAGCTCACCAGAGAGAGAGACCCAGTACTTC.

Regarding this clone: The same CDR3 also results from other DNA sequences found in this sample. The chain carries TRBV5-4 and TRBJ1-1, with 11 bases aligning to TRBD1. Germline V gene sequence: CDR1 SGHNT, CDR2 YYREEE (reference sequence). Losses at the gene ends were 3 bases for V and 3 bases for J; bases not matched to a gene: 1. The CDR3 runs to 14 residues. CDR3 sequence: CASSWGQGDTEAFF. Written as DNA, the CDR3 is TGTGCCAGCAGCTGGGGACAGGGGGACACTGAAGCTTTCTTT.

The chain employs TRBV24-1 and TRBJ2-7; TRBD2 matches at 10 bases. Germline-derived CDR1 and CDR2 are KGHDR and SFDVKD. This CDR3 is 15 amino acids long. J lost 5 bases, V lost 3 bases, and 6 bases had no gene match. The CDR3 loop is CATSDPGTSADEQYF. The CDR3 DNA is TGTGCCACCAGTGATCCCGGGACTAGCGCCGACGAGCAGTACTTC.

The chain combines TRBV25-1 with TRBJ2-3; no clear D. The CDR3 runs 13 residues. The V end was cut by 2 bases, the J end by 11 bases, with 14 bases between. Germline V gene sequence: CDR1 MGHDK, CDR2 SYGVNS. The CDR3 DNA reads as TGTGCCAGCAGTGAAGGGCTCGGTAAGAAGCAGTATTTT. This sequence encodes CASSEGLGKKQYF.

V and J are TRBV6-5 and TRBJ2-2; 7 bases are shared with TRBD1. V lost 7 bases to trimming and J lost 4 bases; unmatched junction nucleotides: 6. The CDR3 has 14 amino acids. CDR1 is MNHEY and CDR2 is SVGAGI in the germline V gene. This chain's CDR3 is CASMVPGGTGELFF. In nucleotides, the CDR3 is TGTGCCAGCATGGTCCCAGGGGGCACCGGGGAGCTGTTTTTT.

The DNA of the CDR3 is TGTGCCATCAGATCGGACAGGGTTCCCTACAATGAGCAGTTCTTC. It translates to CAIRSDRVPYNEQFF. This chain joins TRBV10-3 and TRBJ2-1; TRBD1 agrees at 8 bases. The germline gives CDR1 ENHRY, CDR2 SYGVKD. The CDR3 is 15 amino acids. The trim removed 6 bases at V and 2 bases at J, leaving 6 bases unmatched.

The chain recombines TRBV29-1 with TRBJ2-3; D possibly corresponds to TRBD2 (5 bases). Germline CDR1 is SQVTM and CDR2 is ANQGSEA. The length of the CDR3 is 12 residues. Deletions cut 3 bases from V and 4 bases from J, with 8 bases between. In DNA form, the CDR3 reads TGCAGCGTTGATGATAGCGCAGATACGCAGTATTTT. Translation gives CSVDDSADTQYF.

The rearrangement joins TRBV10-3 to TRBJ1-6, with D hard to call. The CDR3 loop spans 13 amino acids. V shed 6 bases and J shed 3 bases, with 6 bases lying between them. CDR1 is ENHRY, CDR2 SYGVKD, per germline. The CDR3 is CAIRRGYNSPLHF. The CDR3 DNA reads TGTGCCATCAGGCGGGGCTATAATTCACCCCTCCACTTT.

The V gene is TRBV9, the J gene TRBJ2-1, with TRBD2 matching over 8 bases. This CDR3 region has 15 residues. J gave up 2 bases and V 4 bases, and 5 bases lay outside the gene matches. The germline CDR1 and CDR2 sequences are SGDLS and YYNGEE. The CDR3 nucleotides read TGTGCCAGCAGCCCGGGACTAGTGGCCTACAATGAGCAGTTCTTC. As protein: CASSPGLVAYNEQFF.

This chain joins TRBV6-1 and TRBJ2-7; D not resolved. This CDR3 spans 14 amino acids. V lost 0 bases and J lost 7, with 13 bases in between. Germline CDR1 MNHNS, CDR2 SASEGT. Here the CDR3 reads CASSEAGRGGEQYF. DNA for the CDR3: TGTGCCAGCAGTGAAGCTGGTAGAGGTGGTGAGCAGTACTTC.

This clone was found once. The chain uses TRBV7-8 and TRBJ2-2; a weak D match, TRBD2 (6 bases). CDR3 length equals 19 residues. Germline V gene lookup returns CDR1 SGHVS and CDR2 FQNEAQ. V was clipped by 3 bases and J by 0 bases, with 20 bases between them. CDR3 sequence reads: CASSFWRAGRPANTGELFF. The CDR3 DNA sequence: TGTGCCAGCAGCTTTTGGAGGGCGGGGAGACCCGCGAACACCGGGGAGCTGTTTTTT.

V gene TRBV29-1 combines with J gene TRBJ1-1; D might be TRBD1 (6 bases). This CDR3 comprises 14 residues. Trimming cost V 4 bases and J 2 bases, with 14 bases left between them. The germline V gene has CDR1 SQVTM and CDR2 ANQGSEA. The CDR3 here is CSVAPGDLNTEAFF. CDR3 DNA sequence: TGCAGCGTTGCCCCAGGGGATCTTAACACTGAAGCTTTCTTT.

The V gene is TRBV6-5, the J gene TRBJ2-5; TRBD2 is a possible D gene (6 bases). With 2 bases removed from V and 2 bases from J, the gap between germline ends came to 15 bases. Germline V gene lookup returns CDR1 MNHEY and CDR2 SVGAGI. The CDR3 spans 16 residues. The CDR3 DNA follows: TGTGCCAGCAGTTACGGGATAGCGGAGTATCAAGAGACCCAGTACTTC. This gives the protein CASSYGIAEYQETQYF.

This clone was found once. The V and J genes are TRBV11-2 and TRBJ1-1; 10 positions agree with TRBD1. Germline V CDR1 and CDR2: SGHAT, FQNNGV. Unmatched junction bases numbered 12, after V lost 6 bases and J lost 5 bases. The CDR3 consists of 16 residues. DNA for the CDR3: TGTGCCAGCAGACCGACAGGGGGCGGGAGCGGTACTGAAGCTTTCTTT. This codes for CASRPTGGGSGTEAFF.

This clone came up once. This chain joins TRBV28 and TRBJ2-1; TRBD2 is a possible D gene (5 bases). This CDR3 comprises 11 residues. Trimming stripped 7 bases from V and 10 bases from J, with 11 bases between. Germline lookup yields CDR1 MDHEN and CDR2 SYDVKM. Here the CDR3 reads CASNLAGEQFF. DNA of the CDR3: TGTGCCAGCAATCTAGCCGGGGAGCAGTTCTTC.

This clone has a single count. The V and J genes are TRBV9 and TRBJ2-7; 7 bases are shared with TRBD1. V lost 0 bases and J lost 13; bases outside the gene matches: 13. The CDR3 extends over 14 amino acids. The germline CDR1 and CDR2 sequences are SGDLS and YYNGEE. This CDR3 reads CASSVGTVGQRLYF. The CDR3 DNA sequence: TGTGCCAGCAGCGTAGGTACGGTGGGACAGAGGCTATACTTC.

The gene calls are TRBV19 and TRBJ1-5; D may be TRBD1 (5 bases). Trimming shortened V by 8 bases and J by 4 bases, and 15 bases separated the two germline ends. CDR1 is LNHDA, CDR2 SQIVND, per germline (reference sequence). CDR3 length: 14 residues. This chain's CDR3 is CASSFAGPNQPQHF. CDR3 nucleotides: TGTGCCAGTTCTTTTGCGGGGCCGAATCAGCCCCAGCATTTT.